Presented here are 15 T cell receptor beta chains from one specimen sequenced in a study of T cell changes during pregnancy in multiple sclerosis. Profiled with immunoSEQ multiplex PCR; TCRdb holds only in-frame clones, not every one. Altogether 45,000 to 60,000 clones are present, around 87% being singletons, with the ten largest covering approximately 8%. The starting material was CD8+ T cells from peripheral blood mononuclear cells, obtained in the second trimester of pregnancy. The receptors stem from a female donor with multiple sclerosis, enrolled in a pregnancy study.

The genes are TRBV7-8 and TRBJ2-3; D is unclear. CDR1 and CDR2 from the germline V gene are SGHVS and FQNEAQ. The CDR3 is made up of 12 amino acids. Between the trimmed V and J ends, which lost 4 bases and 3 bases, there was a span of 5 bases. CDR3 sequence reads: CASSSLTDTQYF. CDR3 DNA sequence: TGTGCCAGCAGCTCTCTAACAGATACGCAGTATTTT.

The V gene is TRBV30, the J gene TRBJ1-1, with a tentative D call TRBD1 (5 bases). The V end lost 0 bases, the J end lost 3 bases, and 8 bases lay between the germline ends. This CDR3 has 13 amino acids. Germline CDR1 and CDR2: GTSNPN and SVGIG (reference sequence). The DNA of the CDR3 is TGTGCCTGGAGTGTAAGCAGGGACACTGAAGCTTTCTTT. Translation gives CAWSVSRDTEAFF.

This clone was seen a single time. J is TRBJ2-5 and V is TRBV7-6; no reliable D call. The CDR3 is 15 residues long. Looked up from germline, CDR1 is SGHVS and CDR2 is FNYEAQ. The germline V and J ends were trimmed by 4 bases and 4 bases, with 16 bases remaining between them. For the CDR3, the DNA is TGTGCCAGCAGCTCCGAAGTAAGCCGAAGAGAGACCCAGTACTTC. This sequence encodes CASSSEVSRRETQYF.

The rearrangement uses TRBV6-5 and TRBJ2-5, with TRBD1 identical over 8 bases. J gave up 3 bases and V 2 bases, and 2 bases lay outside the gene matches. The CDR3 sequence is 14 residues long. From germline, CDR1 is MNHEY and CDR2 SVGAGI. CDR3 in amino acids: CASSYGTGEETQYF. Written as DNA, the CDR3 is TGTGCCAGCAGTTACGGGACAGGAGAAGAGACCCAGTACTTC.

The CDR3 bases are TGCGCCAGCAGCTTGGATGGCTCCAGCTCCTACAATGAGCAGTTCTTC. This gives the protein CASSLDGSSSYNEQFF. The rearrangement joins TRBV5-1 to TRBJ2-1; D gene uncertain. CDR1 and CDR2 from the germline V gene are SGHRS and YFSETQ. CDR3 length: 16 residues. Trimming left V 0 bases short and J 0 bases short, with 10 bases between. The variable domain in full, with the rest retrieved from reference TRBV5-1 and TRBJ2-1, is KAGVTQTPRYLIKTRGQQVTLSCSPISGHRSVSWYQQTPGQGLQFLFEYFSETQRNKGNFPGRFSGRQFSNSRSEMNVSTLELGDSALYLCASSLDGSSSYNEQFFGPGTRLTVL.

CDR3 in amino acids: CASSLGLAVGTDTQYF. The CDR3 coding sequence is TGTGCCAGCAGCTTAGGGCTAGCGGTCGGGACAGATACGCAGTATTTT. The rearrangement joins TRBV7-8 to TRBJ2-3; 7 bases align to TRBD2. V was pared by 1 base and J by 3 bases, with 7 bases of the junction left unmatched. CDR3 size: 16 residues. The germline CDR1 and CDR2 sequences are SGHVS and FQNEAQ.

The chain links TRBV7-2 to TRBJ1-4; D call uncertain. V lost 2 bases and J 5 bases, leaving 12 bases between the germline ends. This CDR3 has 15 amino acids. Per the germline V gene, CDR1 is SGHTA and CDR2 is FQGNSA. As DNA, the CDR3 is TGTGCCAGCAGCTTAATCCGGCGGCAGAATGAAAAACTGTTTTTT. Translated: CASSLIRRQNEKLFF.

The V call is TRBV19, the J call TRBJ1-2; D gene unclear. The germline CDR1 and CDR2 sequences are LNHDA and SQIVND (reference sequence). V lost 9 bases and J 2 bases, leaving 10 bases between the germline ends. CDR3 size: 12 residues. The CDR3 DNA reads TGTGCCAGCCAGACAACAAACTATGGCTACACCTTC. Residues: CASQTTNYGYTF. Together with reference TRBV19 and TRBJ1-2, the CDR3 gives the full variable domain: DGGITQSPKYLFRKEGQNVTLSCEQNLNHDAMYWYRQDPGQGLRLIYYSQIVNDFQKGDIAEGYSVSREKKESFPLTVTSAQKNPTAFYLCASQTTNYGYTFGSGTRLTVV.

CDR3: CATLETGDSYEQYF. The CDR3, as DNA: TGTGCCACCCTAGAGACAGGGGACTCCTACGAGCAGTACTTC. The V gene is TRBV6-1, the J gene TRBJ2-7; 8 bases are shared with TRBD1. V lost 10 bases to trimming and J lost 0 bases; unmatched junction nucleotides: 8. CDR3 size: 14 residues. Germline loops: CDR1 MNHNS, CDR2 SASEGT.

V usage is TRBV29-1 and J usage is TRBJ2-1; no clear D gene. This CDR3 has 10 amino acids. Germline assignment: CDR1 SQVTM and CDR2 ANQGSEA. V lost 4 bases to trimming and J lost 6 bases, with 4 bases between them. The chain's CDR3 is CSVGSNEQFF. The CDR3 region has the DNA TGCAGCGTTGGGAGCAATGAGCAGTTCTTC.

This clone was recorded once. Within the sample, other DNA sequences also encode this same CDR3. The gene calls are TRBV9 and TRBJ2-3; D may be TRBD1 (5 bases). Trimming removed 4 bases at V and 4 bases at J, with 10 bases between. Germline V CDR1 and CDR2: SGDLS, YYNGEE. The CDR3 extends over 13 amino acids. CDR3 protein: CASSPGRADTQYF. DNA for the CDR3: TGTGCCAGCAGCCCGGGCAGGGCAGATACGCAGTATTTT. The full variable domain, completed using reference TRBV9 and TRBJ2-3, is DSGVTQTPKHLITATGQRVTLRCSPRSGDLSVYWYQQSLDQGLQFLIQYYNGEERAKGNILERFSAQQFPDLHSELNLSSLELGDSALYFCASSPGRADTQYFGPGTRLTVL.

The J gene is TRBJ1-1, the V gene TRBV27, with TRBD1 as a possible D gene (5 bases). Germline assignment: CDR1 MNHEY and CDR2 SMNVEV (reference sequence). The V end lost 2 bases, the J end lost 7 bases, and 11 bases lay between the germline ends. CDR3 length equals 13 residues. The CDR3 spells CASSLGGFGEAFF. CDR3 sequence (DNA): TGTGCCAGCAGTTTAGGGGGGTTCGGTGAAGCTTTCTTT.

CDR3 nucleotides: TGTGCCAGCAGTTCGTTCCAAACAGCAATCACTGAAGCTTTCTTT. This encodes CASSSFQTAITEAFF. The chain combines TRBV27 with TRBJ1-1, with unresolved D. The germline V gene has CDR1 MNHEY and CDR2 SMNVEV (reference sequence). V was clipped by 4 bases and J by 4 bases, with 16 bases between them. This CDR3 spans 15 amino acids.

The rearrangement joins TRBV6-4 to TRBJ2-3; TRBD1 aligns across 7 bases. The germline CDR1 and CDR2 sequences are MRHNA and SNTAGT. Trimming removed 9 bases from V and 2 bases from J; junction bases left unmatched: 11. CDR3 length equals 15 residues. The chain's CDR3 is CASSAGTDHTDTQYF. The CDR3 DNA reads as TGTGCCAGTAGCGCCGGGACAGACCACACAGATACGCAGTATTTT.

Here the CDR3 DNA reads TGTGCCAGCAGAAGACTAGCCGAAAGCTCCTACAATGAGCAGTTCTTC. This encodes CASRRLAESSYNEQFF. The chain has TRBV6-4 and TRBJ2-1; 7 nucleotides agree with TRBD2. From germline, CDR1 is MRHNA and CDR2 SNTAGT. V lost 6 bases and J lost 0; bases outside the gene matches: 8. The CDR3 has 16 residues.